The source of this T cell receptor (beta chain) is a study of T cell changes during pregnancy in multiple sclerosis. The CDR3 length is 14 residues. Germline loops: CDR1 KGHSH, CDR2 LQKENI. Trimming removed 3 bases from V and 0 bases from J, with 9 bases in between. Repertoires were generated with immunoSEQ multiplex PCR, while TCRdb's copy carries only in-frame clones and drops some. Of more than 70,000 clones listed, approximately 90% were seen once; the top ten hold approximately 0.99%. The sequences come from peripheral blood, collected before pregnancy. The chain has TRBV18 and TRBJ2-7; D is unresolved. The TCR originated in a female donor with multiple sclerosis, enrolled in a pregnancy study. The CDR3 reads CASSPYAFSYEQYF. For the CDR3, the DNA is TGTGCCAGCTCACCCTACGCGTTCTCCTACGAGCAGTACTTC.